The 17 T cell receptor beta chains reported below all come from one sample, sequenced in a study of blood T cell repertoires in COVID-19. Measured with immunoSEQ multiplex PCR; TCRdb has only the in-frame clones, and not every one. Here the sample spans around 140,000 clones, approximately 86% being singletons. Sequencing was done on a sample of peripheral blood. These receptors all stem from a woman aged 55-69 years with acute or convalescent COVID-19.

J is TRBJ1-1 and V is TRBV9; a possible D gene is TRBD1 (5 bases). Trimming cost V 4 bases and J 11 bases, with 15 bases left between them. Germline lookup yields CDR1 SGDLS and CDR2 YYNGEE. This CDR3 is 12 amino acids long. In DNA form, the CDR3 reads TGTGCCAGCAGCCCGAGCGGGGGTCGGGCTTTCTTT. It codes for CASSPSGGRAFF.

The chain has TRBV18 and TRBJ2-7; TRBD1 matches 7 bases. This CDR3 is built from 17 residues. Per germline, CDR1 KGHSH and CDR2 LQKENI. The V gene end was trimmed by 4 bases and the J gene end by 2 bases; junction bases not matched to a gene: 14. The CDR3 spells CASSLAQDRVHTYEQYF. The CDR3 DNA is TGTGCCAGCTCACTCGCCCAAGACAGGGTACATACCTACGAGCAGTACTTC.

The rearrangement links TRBV13 to TRBJ1-4; 7 positions agree with TRBD1. CDR3 length equals 15 residues. Looked up from germline, CDR1 is PRHDT and CDR2 is FYEKMQ (reference sequence). V was clipped by 0 bases and J by 8 bases; unmatched bases: 6. The CDR3 reads CASSLGWTGGEKLFF. CDR3 nucleotides: TGTGCCAGCAGCTTAGGGTGGACAGGCGGGGAAAAACTGTTTTTT.

The chain links TRBV10-3 to TRBJ1-2; TRBD1 is a possible D gene (6 bases). V lost 6 bases to trimming and J lost 5 bases, with 37 bases between them. The CDR3 spans 21 residues. The germline V gene has CDR1 ENHRY and CDR2 SYGVKD. The CDR3 sequence is CAIRILLAPGTLEEDWYGYTF. CDR3 bases: TGTGCCATCAGGATCCTACTTGCCCCCGGGACACTCGAGGAGGATTGGTATGGCTACACCTTC.

V gene TRBV6-5 combines with J gene TRBJ1-3; 8 bases match TRBD1. The V gene's germline CDR1 is MNHEY and CDR2 SVGAGI. CDR3 length: 13 residues. With V trimmed by 10 bases and J by 3 bases, 5 bases remained unmatched. CDR3 in DNA: TGTGCCACTCAGGGGGCGGGTGGAAACACCATATATTTT. Translation gives CATQGAGGNTIYF.

The V gene is TRBV19, the J gene TRBJ1-2; 10 bases agree with TRBD1. The CDR3 extends over 15 amino acids. After removal of 7 bases from V and 3 bases from J, the junction contained 8 bases not matched to a gene. Germline-derived CDR1 and CDR2 are LNHDA and SQIVND (reference sequence). CDR3 coding DNA: TGTGCCAGTAACTGGGACAGGGGCAAGGACTATGGCTACACCTTC. Translated, it gives CASNWDRGKDYGYTF.

The rearrangement uses TRBV14 and TRBJ2-7, with D possibly being TRBD2 (5 bases). The CDR3 is 14 amino acids. Trimming took off 2 bases at V and 6 bases at J, with 14 bases between the two ends. Looked up from germline, CDR1 is SGHDN and CDR2 is FVKESK. The CDR3 DNA follows: TGTGCCAGCAGCCAATTAAGGACTCCCCCCGAGCAGTACTTC. Protein product: CASSQLRTPPEQYF.

This clone was picked up a small number of times. This chain links TRBV2 with TRBJ1-1; 10 bases map to TRBD1. This CDR3 contains 14 residues. After removal of 6 bases from V and 6 bases from J, the junction contained 7 bases not matched to a gene. CDR1 is SNHLY and CDR2 is FYNNEI in the germline V gene. CDR3 in amino acids: CASRGTGVVPEAFF. In DNA form, the CDR3 reads TGTGCCAGCAGGGGGACAGGGGTCGTGCCTGAAGCTTTCTTT.

The chain carries TRBV6-5 and TRBJ1-6; 10 positions match TRBD1. V shed 2 bases, J shed 9 bases, and the junction held 4 bases outside the gene matches. Germline assignment: CDR1 MNHEY and CDR2 SVGAGI. The CDR3 extends over 15 amino acids. Written as DNA, the CDR3 is TGTGCCAGCAGTTACCAGGGGACAGGGGTTTCACCCCTCCACTTT. This translates into CASSYQGTGVSPLHF.

The genes are TRBV27 and TRBJ1-1; the D is unclear. The CDR3 is 14 amino acids. Trimming stripped 5 bases from V and 3 bases from J, with 13 bases between. Per the germline V gene, CDR1 is MNHEY and CDR2 is SMNVEV (reference sequence). CDR3 DNA: TGTGCCAGCAGTCCCCTCAATCGCGACACTGAAGCTTTCTTT. Its protein product is CASSPLNRDTEAFF.

The chain recombines TRBV24-1 with TRBJ2-4, with D perhaps TRBD1 (5 bases). V was shortened by 3 bases and J by 9 bases, with 11 bases between the two germline ends. Germline CDR1 and CDR2: KGHDR and SFDVKD. The CDR3 runs 13 residues. In DNA, the CDR3 is TGTGCCACCAGTGATATCGGGCAGGGCATTCAGTACTTC. The encoded protein is CATSDIGQGIQYF.

The chain links TRBV18 to TRBJ2-3; tentative D call: TRBD2 (6 bases). Germline V gives CDR1 KGHSH, CDR2 LQKENI. This CDR3 is built from 15 residues. Trimming took 6 bases from V and 2 from J, leaving 15 bases between them. This chain's CDR3 is CASSRRDWSTDTQYF. For the CDR3, the DNA is TGTGCCAGCTCCCGCCGGGACTGGTCCACAGATACGCAGTATTTT. Filled out from reference TRBV18 and TRBJ2-3, the complete variable domain reads NAGVMQNPRHLVRRRGQEARLRCSPMKGHSHVYWYRQLPEEGLKFMVYLQKENIIDESGMPKERFSAEFPKEGPSILRIQQVVRGDSAAYFCASSRRDWSTDTQYFGPGTRLTVL.

The chain recombines TRBV2 with TRBJ1-4; 8 bases fit TRBD1. The CDR3 runs 15 residues. CDR1 is SNHLY and CDR2 is FYNNEI in the germline V gene. V shed 8 bases and J 6 bases; nucleotides not matched to a gene: 11. This chain's CDR3 is CASGRQGAGDEKLFF. The DNA of the CDR3 is TGTGCCAGCGGTCGCCAGGGGGCGGGGGATGAAAAACTGTTTTTT.

CDR3 DNA: TGTGCCAGCAGCCGACTAGCCGGGGGTAATGAGCAGTTCTTC. This sequence encodes CASSRLAGGNEQFF. The gene calls are TRBV6-1 and TRBJ2-1; 7 bases are shared with TRBD2. The germline V gene encodes CDR1 MNHNS and CDR2 SASEGT. The CDR3 totals 14 residues. V was pared by 6 bases and J by 7 bases, with 9 bases of the junction left unmatched.

The chain employs TRBV9 and TRBJ1-5; the D is unclear. The germline CDR1 and CDR2 sequences are SGDLS and YYNGEE. Between the trimmed V and J ends, which lost 0 bases and 0 bases, there was a span of 4 bases. The length of the CDR3 is 14 residues. The CDR3 reads CASSVGDSNQPQHF. CDR3 bases: TGTGCCAGCAGCGTAGGAGATAGCAATCAGCCCCAGCATTTT.

This chain connects TRBV10-3 to TRBJ2-5, with a tentative D call TRBD2 (5 bases). The CDR3 is made up of 15 amino acids. Trimming took 2 bases from V and 2 from J, leaving 12 bases between them. Looked up from germline, CDR1 is ENHRY and CDR2 is SYGVKD. The CDR3 protein is CAISEGTRFQETQYF. CDR3 nucleotides: TGTGCCATCAGTGAGGGCACTAGGTTTCAAGAGACCCAGTACTTC.

This chain links TRBV7-9 with TRBJ2-5; D ambiguous. CDR1 is SEHNR, CDR2 FQNEAQ, per germline (reference sequence). V was trimmed by 0 bases and J by 7 bases, leaving 12 bases between them. CDR3 length: 14 residues. The CDR3 is CASSLARQSSTQYF. CDR3 DNA: TGTGCCAGCAGCTTAGCGAGACAATCGTCGACCCAGTACTTC.